One sample yielded the 4 T cell receptor beta chains listed below, sequenced in a study of OX40 agonist ivuxolimab in advanced cancers. Method: immunoSEQ multiplex PCR; TCRdb's copy keeps in-frame clones and lacks some. Seen here are 100,000 or so clones, 80% to 90% observed once, and the top ten hold over 0.3%. The input for sequencing was CD4+ or CD8+ T cells sorted from blood, taken in a trial of the OX40 agonist ivuxolimab. The receptors derive from an adult with an advanced solid tumor such as melanoma, head and neck, liver or kidney cancer.

This sequence joins TRBV7-3 and TRBJ2-3, with D perhaps matching TRBD1 (6 bases). Germline-derived CDR1 and CDR2 are SGHTA and FQGTGA. The CDR3 consists of 14 residues. V was trimmed by 1 base and J by 4 bases, leaving 9 bases between them. CDR3 sequence reads: CASSLSRGADTQYF. CDR3 sequence (DNA): TGTGCCAGCAGCTTAAGCAGGGGTGCAGATACGCAGTATTTT.

The V gene is TRBV30, the J gene TRBJ2-7, with 7 bases lining up with TRBD1. Germline CDR1 GTSNPN, CDR2 SVGIG (reference sequence). CDR3 size: 11 residues. Trimming at V came to 1 base and at J to 7 bases, leaving 1 base not matched to a gene. This CDR3 reads CAWSARGEQYF. CDR3 DNA: TGTGCCTGGAGTGCCAGGGGGGAGCAGTACTTC.

The chain recombines TRBV30 with TRBJ1-4; no firm D call. The CDR3 consists of 16 residues. Germline V gives CDR1 GTSNPN, CDR2 SVGIG (reference sequence). V lost 3 bases to trimming and J lost 3 bases, with 17 bases between them. In nucleotides, the CDR3 is TGTGCCTGGAGGTCGCCTTCTAGGGCGGCTAATGAAAAACTGTTTTTT. Translated, it gives CAWRSPSRAANEKLFF.

The chain employs TRBV27 and TRBJ1-1; unclear D gene. The germline CDR1 and CDR2 sequences are MNHEY and SMNVEV (reference sequence). This CDR3 has 14 residues. Trimming pared 3 bases from V and 2 bases from J, leaving 10 bases between. As DNA, the CDR3 is TGTGCCAGCAGTTTCGGAACCGCCAACACTGAAGCTTTCTTT. Amino acid sequence: CASSFGTANTEAFF.